One sample yielded the 26 T cell receptor beta chains listed below, sequenced in a study of blood T cell repertoires in COVID-19 (TCRdb year 2020). The library was built by means of the immunoSEQ multiplex PCR assay. TCRdb retrieved this table from immuneACCESS and kept in-frame rearrangements only. Not all clones are present; in checked studies, unresolved V genes account for under half, and no reason is known for the remainder. The sample has 150,000 to 200,000 clones on record, around 84% of them singletons. 3% to 3.5% of the sample goes to the ten largest clones. The sequenced material came from peripheral blood. These receptors originate from a human donor with acute or convalescent COVID-19. The donor label of this sample is uncertain.

V and J are TRBV4-3 and TRBJ1-2; 8 positions match TRBD1. This CDR3 spans 17 amino acids. From germline, CDR1 is LGHNA and CDR2 YSLEER. Trimming removed 4 bases from V and 2 bases from J; junction bases left unmatched: 12. CDR3 sequence: CASSPGGQGTFNYGYTF. The CDR3 DNA follows: TGCGCCAGCAGCCCCGGCGGACAGGGAACGTTCAACTATGGCTACACCTTC.

The V call is TRBV13, the J call TRBJ1-1, with D tentatively TRBD1 (6 bases). In germline, CDR1 is PRHDT, CDR2 FYEKMQ (reference sequence). Trimming removed 4 bases at V and 3 bases at J, with 27 bases between. The CDR3 sequence is 19 residues long. CDR3 DNA sequence: TGTGCCAGCAGCTCCTCCCCCCGTGGGGGCCAGGGTAGGCACACTGAAGCTTTCTTT. Its protein is CASSSSPRGGQGRHTEAFF.

The chain carries TRBV19 and TRBJ2-1; D might be TRBD1 (6 bases). The germline V gene has CDR1 LNHDA and CDR2 SQIVND (reference sequence). V was pared by 1 base and J by 0 bases, with 13 bases between. The CDR3 runs to 17 residues. The CDR3 here is CASSIGTATSSYNEQFF. The CDR3 DNA sequence: TGTGCCAGTAGTATAGGGACAGCAACGAGCTCCTACAATGAGCAGTTCTTC. The complete variable domain, with remaining parts taken from reference TRBV19 and TRBJ2-1, reads DGGITQSPKYLFRKEGQNVTLSCEQNLNHDAMYWYRQDPGQGLRLIYYSQIVNDFQKGDIAEGYSVSREKKESFPLTVTSAQKNPTAFYLCASSIGTATSSYNEQFFGPGTRLTVL.

This rearrangement joins TRBV6-1 to TRBJ2-1; D possibly matches TRBD1 or TRBD2 (7 bases each). This CDR3 contains 17 residues. With 5 bases removed from V and 4 bases from J, the gap between germline ends came to 21 bases. Germline lookup yields CDR1 MNHNS and CDR2 SASEGT. This CDR3 reads CASSKGGGGPPYNEQFF. The DNA for the CDR3 is TGTGCCAGCAGTAAAGGGGGCGGGGGCCCTCCTTACAATGAGCAGTTCTTC.

The chain is built from TRBV5-1 and TRBJ1-1; D gene unclear. V was cut by 4 bases and J by 4 bases, with 8 bases left in between. Germline loops: CDR1 SGHRS, CDR2 YFSETQ. The CDR3 length is 12 residues. The chain's CDR3 is CASSGEGTEAFF. The CDR3 region has the DNA TGCGCCAGCAGCGGGGAGGGCACTGAAGCTTTCTTT. Variable domain in full (rest from reference TRBV5-1 and TRBJ1-1): KAGVTQTPRYLIKTRGQQVTLSCSPISGHRSVSWYQQTPGQGLQFLFEYFSETQRNKGNFPGRFSGRQFSNSRSEMNVSTLELGDSALYLCASSGEGTEAFFGQGTRLTVV.

The rearrangement joins TRBV7-9 to TRBJ2-1, with 14 bases identical to TRBD2. V lost 5 bases to trimming and J lost 1 base; unmatched junction nucleotides: 4. This CDR3 comprises 17 residues. From germline, CDR1 is SEHNR and CDR2 FQNEAQ (reference sequence). CDR3 sequence reads: CASSPRTSGGSYNEQFF. The CDR3 DNA follows: TGTGCCAGCAGCCCCCGGACTAGCGGGGGGTCCTACAATGAGCAGTTCTTC.

The gene calls are TRBV18 and TRBJ1-1, with TRBD1 as a possible D gene (6 bases). V dropped 1 base and J dropped 0 bases, with 9 bases sitting between them. CDR1 and CDR2 (germline): KGHSH, LQKENI. CDR3 length equals 15 residues. The CDR3 is CASSPQAGVNTEAFF. The CDR3 nucleotides are TGTGCCAGCTCACCACAGGCAGGGGTGAACACTGAAGCTTTCTTT. The variable domain in full, completed from reference TRBV18 and TRBJ1-1, reads NAGVMQNPRHLVRRRGQEARLRCSPMKGHSHVYWYRQLPEEGLKFMVYLQKENIIDESGMPKERFSAEFPKEGPSILRIQQVVRGDSAAYFCASSPQAGVNTEAFFGQGTRLTVV.

The chain is built from TRBV3-1 (or the pseudogene TRBV3-2) and TRBJ2-1, with 7 bases that match TRBD2. The CDR3 has 17 amino acids. V shed 0 bases and J 0 bases; nucleotides not matched to a gene: 5. Germline lookup yields CDR1 LGHDT and CDR2 YNNKEL (reference sequence). The CDR3 nucleotides are TGTGCCAGCAGCCAAGATTCTAGCGGAGGCTCCTACAATGAGCAGTTCTTC. Protein sequence: CASSQDSSGGSYNEQFF.

This clone was counted ten times or more. This chain connects TRBV30 to TRBJ2-1; 13 bases map to TRBD2. The CDR3 runs 17 residues. V shed 0 bases and J 7 bases; nucleotides not matched to a gene: 9. Per germline, CDR1 GTSNPN and CDR2 SVGIG (reference sequence). CDR3 protein: CAWSVGAWGLAGNEQFF. The CDR3 region has the DNA TGTGCCTGGAGTGTAGGGGCCTGGGGACTAGCGGGGAATGAGCAGTTCTTC.

The chain combines TRBV28 with TRBJ1-2; D not resolved. Germline V gene data show CDR1 as MDHEN and CDR2 as SYDVKM. Trimming shortened V by 6 bases and J by 3 bases, and 11 bases separated the two germline ends. The CDR3 has 13 amino acids. The CDR3 loop is CASRKMADYGYTF. The CDR3 DNA is TGTGCCAGCAGGAAAATGGCGGACTATGGCTACACCTTC.

In the case of this clone: The same CDR3 can be traced to other DNA sequences in this sample. The chain links TRBV18 to TRBJ1-1, with D hard to call. The ends were cut back, 2 bases at V and 2 bases at J, with 6 bases in the middle. The CDR3 length is 13 residues. In germline, CDR1 is KGHSH, CDR2 LQKENI. The CDR3 protein is CASSPTVNTEAFF. Here the CDR3 DNA reads TGTGCCAGCTCACCAACGGTAAACACTGAAGCTTTCTTT.

The sample holds one count of this clone. The rearrangement joins TRBV3-1 (or the pseudogene TRBV3-2) to TRBJ2-7; tentative D call: TRBD1 (5 bases). Germline CDR1 and CDR2: LGHDT and YNNKEL (reference sequence). CDR3 size: 16 residues. The V end lost 0 bases, the J end lost 0 bases, and 12 bases lay between the germline ends. This CDR3 is CASSQEGAGHSYEQYF. The CDR3 nucleotides read TGTGCCAGCAGCCAAGAAGGGGCAGGCCACTCCTACGAGCAGTACTTC.

The chain carries TRBV7-9 and TRBJ1-3; maybe TRBD1 (5 bases). The CDR3 is 15 amino acids. The V and J ends lost 5 bases and 4 bases respectively, with 15 bases between them. Germline-derived CDR1 and CDR2 are SEHNR and FQNEAQ (reference sequence). CDR3 region: CASSPKAGPGNTIYF. As DNA, the CDR3 is TGTGCCAGCAGCCCTAAGGCGGGACCCGGAAACACCATATATTTT.

The chain has TRBV19 and TRBJ1-4; D possibly corresponds to TRBD1 (6 bases). Trimming cost V 6 bases and J 5 bases, with 13 bases left between them. Per germline, CDR1 LNHDA and CDR2 SQIVND (reference sequence). This CDR3 has 14 amino acids. CDR3 DNA sequence: TGTGCCAGTAGCCTAGGGAGGGGGAATGAAAAACTGTTTTTT. This translates into CASSLGRGNEKLFF.

The J gene is TRBJ2-1, the V gene TRBV7-2; D is unclear. CDR3 length equals 14 residues. From germline, CDR1 is SGHTA and CDR2 FQGNSA. V was pared by 8 bases and J by 0 bases, with 11 bases between. In nucleotides, the CDR3 is TGTGCCAGCTTAGAAGATAGCTCCTACAATGAGCAGTTCTTC. Amino acid sequence: CASLEDSSYNEQFF.

The chain has TRBV5-1 and TRBJ2-2; D is unresolved. Germline CDR1 is SGHRS and CDR2 is YFSETQ. V was clipped by 0 bases and J by 3 bases, with 12 bases between them. The CDR3 runs to 16 residues. CDR3 loop: CASSLDGARYTGELFF. The DNA for the CDR3 is TGCGCCAGCAGCTTGGACGGTGCCCGATACACCGGGGAGCTGTTTTTT.

The chain has TRBV7-2 and TRBJ1-2; D not resolved. CDR1 SGHTA and CDR2 FQGNSA come from the germline V gene. The CDR3 consists of 13 residues. V was clipped by 8 bases and J by 8 bases, with 18 bases between them. CDR3 amino acids: CASLLTLGLGYTF. DNA for the CDR3: TGTGCCAGCCTCTTGACGCTGGGCCTGGGCTACACCTTC.

The rearrangement links TRBV13 to TRBJ1-2; the match to TRBD1 covers 9 bases. This CDR3 comprises 15 residues. V dropped 5 bases and J dropped 4; count of bases not matched to a gene: 8. Germline V gene lookup returns CDR1 PRHDT and CDR2 FYEKMQ (reference sequence). CDR3 nucleotide sequence: TGTGCCAGCAGCGCGGGACAGGGAAAAGTCTATGGCTACACCTTC. Translating it yields CASSAGQGKVYGYTF. Drawing the rest from reference TRBV13 and TRBJ1-2, the complete variable domain is AAGVIQSPRHLIKEKRETATLKCYPIPRHDTVYWYQQGPGQDPQFLISFYEKMQSDKGSIPDRFSAQQFSDYHSELNMSSLELGDSALYFCASSAGQGKVYGYTFGSGTRLTVV.

In its sample, this clone was seen once. The gene calls are TRBV18 and TRBJ1-5; 7 nucleotides match TRBD1. The V gene's germline CDR1 is KGHSH and CDR2 LQKENI. CDR3 length equals 16 residues. V was clipped by 4 bases and J by 0 bases; unmatched bases: 6. CDR3 sequence (DNA): TGTGCCAGCTCACAAACGGGACAGTCTAGCAATCAGCCCCAGCATTTT. Its translation: CASSQTGQSSNQPQHF.

Comment on this clone: This specimen includes other DNA sequences encoding the same CDR3. The chain joins TRBV18 to TRBJ1-6; 8 bases are shared with TRBD1. V lost 3 bases, J lost 3 bases, and 4 bases stayed unmatched. Germline V CDR1 and CDR2: KGHSH, LQKENI. The CDR3 runs 16 residues. The CDR3 bases are TGTGCCAGCTCACCTGGACAGGGCGTCTATAATTCACCCCTCCACTTT. Its protein product is CASSPGQGVYNSPLHF. Combining the CDR3 with reference TRBV18 and TRBJ1-6 gives the whole variable domain NAGVMQNPRHLVRRRGQEARLRCSPMKGHSHVYWYRQLPEEGLKFMVYLQKENIIDESGMPKERFSAEFPKEGPSILRIQQVVRGDSAAYFCASSPGQGVYNSPLHFGNGTRLTVT.

About this clone: The same CDR3 arises from other DNA sequences in this sample as well. This chain connects TRBV7-3 to TRBJ2-2; D is undetermined. V shed 3 bases and J shed 4 bases, with 6 bases lying between them. CDR3 length: 13 amino acids. Germline-derived CDR1 and CDR2 are SGHTA and FQGTGA. The CDR3 is CASSFSSTGELFF. CDR3 nucleotides: TGTGCCAGCAGCTTTTCGAGCACCGGGGAGCTGTTTTTT.

V is TRBV5-1 and J is TRBJ1-5, with TRBD1 matching over 10 bases. Germline V lookup: CDR1 SGHRS, CDR2 YFSETQ. The CDR3 covers 15 residues. The ends lost 3 bases at V and 6 bases at J; junction bases unmatched: 6. In nucleotides, the CDR3 is TGCGCCAGCAGCTGGACAGGGGGAGTTGGTCAGCCCCAGCATTTT. Protein sequence: CASSWTGGVGQPQHF.

The chain uses TRBV9 and TRBJ2-7; a weak D match, TRBD2 (7 bases). This CDR3 region has 15 residues. CDR1 and CDR2 (germline): SGDLS, YYNGEE. Trimming cost V 0 bases and J 3 bases, with 13 bases left between them. DNA for the CDR3: TGTGCCAGCAGCGTAGCTGACGGGGGGCTCTACGAGCAGTACTTC. Translating gives CASSVADGGLYEQYF.

The chain links TRBV11-3 to TRBJ1-1; D unclear. This CDR3 has 14 amino acids. V gave up 6 bases and J gave up 1 base, with 12 bases separating them. The germline CDR1 and CDR2 sequences are SGHNT and YENEEA. The CDR3 coding sequence is TGTGCCAGCAGACCCCGTCCGGGGAACACTGAAGCTTTCTTT. This encodes CASRPRPGNTEAFF. Full variable domain (outside the CDR3, taken from reference TRBV11-3 and TRBJ1-1): EAGVVQSPRYKIIEKKQPVAFWCNPISGHNTLYWYLQNLGQGPELLIRYENEEAVDDSQLPKDRFSAERLKGVDSTLKIQPAELGDSAVYLCASRPRPGNTEAFFGQGTRLTVV.

V is TRBV24-1 and J is TRBJ1-2; a weak D match, TRBD1 (5 bases). CDR3 length: 12 residues. V shed 6 bases and J shed 2 bases, with 6 bases lying between them. The V gene's germline CDR1 is KGHDR and CDR2 SFDVKD. CDR3 loop: CATSRQNYGYTF. The CDR3 coding sequence is TGTGCCACCAGTCGACAGAACTATGGCTACACCTTC.

This rearrangement joins TRBV19 to TRBJ1-5; tentative D call: TRBD1 (6 bases). The germline V gene has CDR1 LNHDA and CDR2 SQIVND (reference sequence). The V end was cut by 5 bases, the J end by 3 bases, with 8 bases between. The CDR3 runs 13 residues. CDR3 amino acids: CASSQGSNQPQHF. CDR3 coding DNA: TGTGCCAGTAGTCAGGGGTCCAATCAGCCCCAGCATTTT.